One and the same sample provided the 19 T cell receptor beta chains below, sequenced in a study of identical twins. TCRdb processed the 5' RACE reads anew with MiXCR; each CDR3 protein has one entry. The table records 550,000 to 700,000 distinct CDR3 sequences, approximately 21% of them present only once. Another study also made use of these data, one on T cells expressing NK-cell markers.

The sample taken for sequencing was PBMCs. The source is a woman under 30 in good health.

The chain couples TRBV18 to TRBJ1-2; D is unresolved. The ends were cut back, 6 bases at V and 4 bases at J, with 12 bases in the middle. The length of the CDR3 is 13 residues. Germline assignment: CDR1 KGHSH and CDR2 LQKENI. The CDR3 loop is CASSPRIGYGYTF. As DNA, the CDR3 is TGTGCCAGCTCCCCAAGGATAGGCTATGGCTACACCTTC. Combining the CDR3 with reference TRBV18 and TRBJ1-2 gives the whole variable domain NAGVMQNPRHLVRRRGQEARLRCSPMKGHSHVYWYRQLPEEGLKFMVYLQKENIIDESGMPKERFSAEFPKEGPSILRIQQVVRGDSAAYFCASSPRIGYGYTFGSGTRLTVV.

On this clonotype: A read error may produce the germline difference seen at one junction end. The J gene is TRBJ1-1, the V gene TRBV7-9; D is unclear. The CDR3 loop spans 12 amino acids. CDR1 is SEHNR, CDR2 FQNEAQ, per germline (reference sequence). CDR3: CASSFFPTEAFF. In DNA, the CDR3 is TGTGCCAGTAGCTTTTTCCCTACTGAAGCTTTCTTT. Full variable domain (remainder filled in from reference TRBV7-9 and TRBJ1-1): DTGVSQNPRHKITKRGQNVTFRCDPISEHNRLYWYRQTLGQGPEFLTYFQNEAQLEKSRLLSDRFSAERPKGSFSTLEIQRTEQGDSAMYLCASSFFPTEAFFGQGTRLTVV.

Many counts were recorded for this clonotype. This chain joins TRBV12-3 or TRBV12-4 and TRBJ2-5; weak D call: TRBD1 (6 bases). The CDR3 covers 13 residues. V gave up 4 bases and J gave up 5 bases, with 11 bases separating them. The CDR3 DNA sequence: TGTGCCAGCAGTTCCTCAGGGGTGGAGACCCAGTACTTC. Its translation is CASSSSGVETQYF.

V usage is TRBV12-3 or TRBV12-4 and J usage is TRBJ2-7; TRBD1 matches 8 bases. CDR3 length: 13 residues. The trim removed 5 bases at V and 6 bases at J, leaving 6 bases unmatched. CDR3 coding DNA: TGTGCCAGCAGTATGGACAGGGCCAGCGAGCAGTACTTC. Residues: CASSMDRASEQYF.

This clonotype was recorded many times. The rearrangement joins TRBV9 to TRBJ2-5; 11 nucleotides agree with TRBD2. This CDR3 is 14 amino acids long. The V and J ends lost 3 bases and 5 bases, in that order; junction bases with no gene match: 3. Per the germline V gene, CDR1 is SGDLS and CDR2 is YYNGEE. CDR3 nucleotide sequence: TGTGCCAGCAGCGGATTAGCGGGGGGGGAGACCCAGTACTTC. This gives the protein CASSGLAGGETQYF. The full variable domain, completed using reference TRBV9 and TRBJ2-5, is DSGVTQTPKHLITATGQRVTLRCSPRSGDLSVYWYQQSLDQGLQFLIQYYNGEERAKGNILERFSAQQFPDLHSELNLSSLELGDSALYFCASSGLAGGETQYFGPGTRLLVL.

The chain has TRBV4-1 and TRBJ2-5; tentatively, D is TRBD1 (6 bases). The CDR3 sequence is 13 residues long. The germline V gene has CDR1 MGHRA and CDR2 YSYEKL. V lost 5 bases and J 4 bases, leaving 11 bases between the germline ends. CDR3 protein: CASSSTGSETQYF. The CDR3 nucleotides read TGCGCCAGCAGCTCCACAGGGTCAGAGACCCAGTACTTC.

This clonotype appeared a few times. The chain has TRBV4-1 and TRBJ2-7, with a weak D call TRBD1 (6 bases). The V end was cut by 0 bases, the J end by 3 bases, with 18 bases between. The CDR3 is 17 amino acids. Per the germline V gene, CDR1 is MGHRA and CDR2 is YSYEKL. The CDR3: CASSQDWAGRGNYEQYF. The CDR3 DNA reads TGCGCCAGCAGCCAAGATTGGGCAGGCAGGGGTAACTACGAGCAGTACTTC.

This chain links TRBV4-3 with TRBJ1-2, with unresolved D. V lost 1 base and J lost 6, with 6 bases in between. This CDR3 spans 12 amino acids. The germline V gene has CDR1 LGHNA and CDR2 YSLEER. The CDR3 loop is CASSQGSHGYTF. CDR3 sequence (DNA): TGCGCCAGCAGCCAAGGTAGTCATGGCTACACCTTC.

The chain joins TRBV6-1 to TRBJ2-7; D assignment may be TRBD1 or TRBD2 (5 bases each). The V gene lost 6 bases and the J gene lost 2 bases, with 14 bases spanning the gap. The CDR3 has 14 residues. The germline gives CDR1 MNHNS, CDR2 SASEGT. The CDR3 DNA reads TGTGCCAGCAGCCGGGACGTTCTTCCCTACGAGCAGTACTTC. Its protein product is CASSRDVLPYEQYF.

The V call is TRBV4-1, the J call TRBJ2-1; TRBD1 agrees at 8 bases. Germline V gives CDR1 MGHRA, CDR2 YSYEKL. Trimming at V came to 1 base and at J to 0 bases, leaving 5 bases not matched to a gene. The CDR3 extends over 17 amino acids. This CDR3 is CASSQGPTGASYNEQFF. The CDR3 DNA sequence: TGCGCCAGCAGCCAAGGTCCGACAGGGGCCTCCTACAATGAGCAGTTCTTC.

The chain combines TRBV5-1 with TRBJ2-6, with D perhaps TRBD1 (5 bases). Per germline, CDR1 SGHRS and CDR2 YFSETQ. Trimming cost V 4 bases and J 1 base, with 12 bases left between them. The CDR3 runs 16 residues. The CDR3, as DNA: TGCGCCAGCAGCGCCCATTCAGGGTCTGGGGCCAACGTCCTGACTTTC. This gives the protein CASSAHSGSGANVLTF.

The rearrangement joins TRBV5-1 to TRBJ2-1, with 8 bases that match TRBD2. Germline values: CDR1 SGHRS, CDR2 YFSETQ. V trimming: 0 bases; J trimming: 8 bases; junction bases outside the gene matches: 16. The CDR3 loop spans 18 amino acids. The DNA for the CDR3 is TGCGCCAGCAGCTTGGCTGGAGGGGGGACTAGGGTCCTCTATGAGCAGTTCTTC. Protein product: CASSLAGGGTRVLYEQFF.

This clonotype occurred a few times. This chain uses TRBV20-1 with TRBJ2-3; D ambiguous. V shed 3 bases and J shed 3 bases, with 16 bases lying between them. Per the germline V gene, CDR1 is DFQATT and CDR2 is SNEGSKA (reference sequence). The CDR3 length is 15 residues. The CDR3 nucleotides are TGCAGTGCTAGCGACTGGCCCGAAAGGACAGATACGCAGTATTTT. Translation: CSASDWPERTDTQYF.

In this sample, this clonotype turned up a few times. V gene TRBV20-1 combines with J gene TRBJ2-5; 7 nucleotides align to TRBD1. Germline loops: CDR1 DFQATT, CDR2 SNEGSKA (reference sequence). The V segment lost 5 bases and the J segment 11 bases; nucleotides outside the gene matches: 8. This CDR3 is 11 amino acids long. The DNA for the CDR3 is TGCAGTGCTGACAGGGCAGATTCTCAGTACTTC. Protein product: CSADRADSQYF.

The chain uses TRBV7-2 and TRBJ2-7; 7 bases are shared with TRBD2. Germline V gene data show CDR1 as SGHTA and CDR2 as FQGNSA. With V trimmed by 0 bases and J by 7 bases, 6 bases remained unmatched. The CDR3 covers 14 residues. CDR3 protein: CASSLARDYPEQYF. The CDR3 DNA sequence: TGTGCCAGCAGCTTAGCCCGGGACTACCCAGAGCAGTACTTC.

This clonotype occurred a few times. This sequence joins TRBV20-1 and TRBJ2-5; 9 nucleotides align to TRBD1. CDR1 is DFQATT, CDR2 SNEGSKA, per germline (reference sequence). The CDR3 runs to 14 residues. V dropped 5 bases and J dropped 3; count of bases not matched to a gene: 7. The CDR3 nucleotides are TGCAGTGCTGGGGGGACAGGGAGGGAAGAGACCCAGTACTTC. This encodes CSAGGTGREETQYF.

The chain couples TRBV6-1 to TRBJ2-1; TRBD2 agrees at 9 bases. This CDR3 region has 15 residues. The V segment lost 8 bases and the J segment 11 bases; nucleotides outside the gene matches: 16. Germline V CDR1 and CDR2: MNHNS, SASEGT. The CDR3 here is CASSGGASGMGKQFF. The CDR3 DNA follows: TGTGCCAGCTCCGGGGGAGCTAGCGGGATGGGAAAGCAGTTCTTC.

This clonotype was seen at least ten times. This chain links TRBV20-1 with TRBJ2-3; 12 nucleotides agree with TRBD2. The CDR3 loop spans 16 amino acids. V shed 2 bases and J 1 base; nucleotides not matched to a gene: 4. The V gene's germline CDR1 is DFQATT and CDR2 SNEGSKA (reference sequence). As DNA, the CDR3 is TGCAGTGCTAGACCGACTAGCGGGGGCCGCACAGATACGCAGTATTTT. This sequence encodes CSARPTSGGRTDTQYF.

Concerning this clonotype itself: A read error may explain this, as a much larger clone is one base away. The J gene is TRBJ1-1, the V gene TRBV20-1, with unresolved D. CDR1 and CDR2 (germline): DFQATT, SNEGSKA (reference sequence). The CDR3 is 12 amino acids. In nucleotides, the CDR3 is TGCAGTGCTACCACACGGAACACTGAAGCTTACTTT. Encoded protein: CSATTRNTEAYF.